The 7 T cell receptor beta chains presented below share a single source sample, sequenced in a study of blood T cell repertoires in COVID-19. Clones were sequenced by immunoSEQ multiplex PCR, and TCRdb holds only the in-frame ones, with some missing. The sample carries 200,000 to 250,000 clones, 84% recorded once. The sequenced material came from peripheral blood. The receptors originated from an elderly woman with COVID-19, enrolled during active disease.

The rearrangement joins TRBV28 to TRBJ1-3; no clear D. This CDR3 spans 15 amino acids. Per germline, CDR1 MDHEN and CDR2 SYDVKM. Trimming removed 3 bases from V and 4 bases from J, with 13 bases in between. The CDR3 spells CASSFGQREGNTIYF. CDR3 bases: TGTGCCAGCAGTTTTGGGCAGAGGGAGGGAAACACCATATATTTT.

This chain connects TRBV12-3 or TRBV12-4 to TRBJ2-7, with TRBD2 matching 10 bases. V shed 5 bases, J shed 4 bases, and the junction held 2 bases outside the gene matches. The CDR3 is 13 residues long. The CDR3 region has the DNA TGTGCCAGCAGTCAGCGGGAGGGATACGAGCAGTACTTC. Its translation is CASSQREGYEQYF.

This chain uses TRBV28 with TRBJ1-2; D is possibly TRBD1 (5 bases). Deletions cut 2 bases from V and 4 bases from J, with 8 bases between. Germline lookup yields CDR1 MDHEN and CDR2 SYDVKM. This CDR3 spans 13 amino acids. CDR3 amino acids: CASSLRQGYGYTF. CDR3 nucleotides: TGTGCCAGCAGTTTAAGGCAGGGCTATGGCTACACCTTC.

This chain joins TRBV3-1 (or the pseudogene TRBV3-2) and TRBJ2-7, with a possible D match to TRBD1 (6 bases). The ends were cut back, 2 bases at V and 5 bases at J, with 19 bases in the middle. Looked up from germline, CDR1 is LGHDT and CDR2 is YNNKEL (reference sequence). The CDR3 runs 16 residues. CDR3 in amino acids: CASSQPRYATGHEQYF. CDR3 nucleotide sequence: TGTGCCAGCAGCCAACCCCGGTACGCGACAGGCCACGAGCAGTACTTC.

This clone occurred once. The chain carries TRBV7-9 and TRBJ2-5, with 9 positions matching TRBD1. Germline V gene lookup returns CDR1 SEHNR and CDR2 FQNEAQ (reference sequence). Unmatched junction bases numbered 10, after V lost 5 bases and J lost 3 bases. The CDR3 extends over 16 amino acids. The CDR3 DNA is TGTGCCAGCAGCCCCACCGGGACAGGGACTGAAGAGACCCAGTACTTC. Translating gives CASSPTGTGTEETQYF.

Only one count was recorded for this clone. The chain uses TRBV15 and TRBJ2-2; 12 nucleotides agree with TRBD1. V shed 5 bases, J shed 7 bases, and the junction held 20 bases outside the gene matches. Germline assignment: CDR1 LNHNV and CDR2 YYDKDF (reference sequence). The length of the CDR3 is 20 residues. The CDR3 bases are TGTGCCACCAGCCCACTAGGGGGACAGGGGGCGAGTTCGCGGGTCGGGGAGCTGTTTTTT. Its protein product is CATSPLGGQGASSRVGELFF.

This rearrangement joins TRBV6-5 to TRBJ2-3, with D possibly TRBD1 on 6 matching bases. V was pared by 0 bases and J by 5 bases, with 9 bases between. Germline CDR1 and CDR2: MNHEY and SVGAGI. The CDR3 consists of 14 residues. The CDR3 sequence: CASSYSWGQDTQYF. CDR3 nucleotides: TGTGCCAGCAGTTACTCATGGGGGCAAGATACGCAGTATTTT.